This passage covers 15 T cell receptor beta chains from one sample sequenced in a study of tumor-infiltrating lymphocytes in primary liver carcinoma. The template, roughly 0.45 ug total RNA, yielded TCR beta cDNA made with a constant-region primer. Slightly modified ARM-PCR, run as three nested multiplex PCR rounds, produced the TCR beta libraries. In the first two PCR rounds, TRBV1-TRBV30 forward primers were paired with a C-beta reverse primer, and each round lasted about 9 cycles. One entry per CDR3 protein results from TCRdb running MiXCR on the multiplex PCR reads. The table has under 150,000 distinct CDR3 sequences, around 70% seen once. The study co-extracted DNA and RNA from around 18-30 mg of unsorted bulk tissue. The material sequenced was tumor-adjacent normal liver tissue. The receptors originated from a woman aged 55-75 years with primary liver carcinoma and hepatitis B virus infection.

This clonotype was observed many times. The rearrangement joins TRBV10-2 to TRBJ1-1; D perhaps matches TRBD1 (5 bases). CDR1 and CDR2 (germline): WSHSY, SAAADI. The CDR3 contains 14 residues. Trimming took off 4 bases at V and 0 bases at J, with 9 bases between the two ends. CDR3: CASSGGTLNTEAFF. The CDR3 DNA is TGCGCCAGCAGTGGGGGGACTTTGAACACTGAAGCTTTCTTT.

This clonotype was observed a single time. This likely comes from a read error, as the CDR3 has no conserved phenylalanine or tryptophan at its end. This chain joins TRBV12-3 or TRBV12-4 and TRBJ2-5; D is unclear. This CDR3 spans 11 amino acids. Trimming left V 3 bases short and J 10 bases short, with 9 bases between. DNA for the CDR3: TGTGCCAGCAGTTTGCGAAAGATCCAGTACCTC. Its translation: CASSLRKIQYL.

The gene calls are TRBV11-2 and TRBJ2-1, with TRBD2 identical over 13 bases. Germline CDR1 reads SGHAT; CDR2 reads FQNNGV. Germline trimming cut 9 bases from V and 15 bases from J; bases unmatched to any gene: 11. The CDR3 is 13 residues long. CDR3 DNA: TGTGCCAGGACCTCGGGACTAGCGGGATGGTCGTTCTTC. It yields the protein CARTSGLAGWSFF. Complete variable domain (other parts from reference TRBV11-2 and TRBJ2-1): EAGVAQSPRYKIIEKRQSVAFWCNPISGHATLYWYQQILGQGPKLLIQFQNNGVVDDSQLPKDRFSAERLKGVDSTLKIQPAKLEDSAVYLCARTSGLAGWSFFGPGTRLTVL.

This CDR3 is CASSVLFHGIGEKTQYF. In nucleotides, the CDR3 is TGCGCCAGCAGCGTGTTATTCCACGGGATAGGGGAGAAGACCCAGTACTTC. The rearrangement links TRBV5-1 to TRBJ2-5; either TRBD1 or TRBD2 may fit D (5 bases each). Germline-derived CDR1 and CDR2 are SGHRS and YFSETQ. The CDR3 contains 17 residues. The V end was cut by 4 bases, the J end by 6 bases, with 25 bases between.

Regarding this clonotype: Germline is not matched at one junction end, which may reflect a read error. The rearrangement joins TRBV6-1 to TRBJ1-1; TRBD1 aligns across 11 bases. Germline CDR1 reads MNHNS; CDR2 reads SASEGT. There are 14 residues in the CDR3. CDR3 sequence: CTSSARTGGGETFF. Written as DNA, the CDR3 is TGTACCAGCAGTGCGAGGACAGGGGGCGGTGAAACTTTCTTT.

As regards this clonotype: A junction boundary mismatches the germline segment, possibly from a read error. V is TRBV6-1 and J is TRBJ2-1, with D hard to call. The CDR3 is 13 amino acids. The germline CDR1 and CDR2 sequences are MNHNS and SASEGT. CDR3 amino acids: CACSELRWNEQFF. CDR3 in DNA: TGCGCCTGCAGTGAATTGAGGTGGAATGAGCAGTTCTTC.

Details on this clonotype: The missing conserved phenylalanine or tryptophan at the end of this CDR3 makes a read error likely. V gene TRBV12-3 or TRBV12-4 combines with J gene TRBJ2-5; maybe TRBD1 (5 bases). The germline V and J ends were trimmed by 4 bases and 2 bases, with 11 bases remaining between them. CDR3 length: 14 amino acids. The CDR3 DNA is TGTGCCAGCAGTTATCGACAGCTACAAGAGACCCAGTACTCC. This translates into CASSYRQLQETQYS.

With regard to this clonotype: This may be a read error, as it is one base from a much larger clone. The CDR3 DNA sequence: TGTGCCAGCAGCCCTAGGGGAAACGGGCAGTACTTC. This encodes CASSPRGNGQYF. The rearrangement links TRBV5-4 to TRBJ2-7; D possibly corresponds to TRBD1 (5 bases). The CDR3 is 12 amino acids. V was trimmed by 4 bases and J by 9 bases, leaving 14 bases between them. Germline values: CDR1 SGHNT, CDR2 YYREEE (reference sequence). Based on the CDR3 plus reference TRBV5-4 and TRBJ2-7, the full variable domain is ETGVTQSPTHLIKTRGQQVTLRCSSQSGHNTVSWYQQALGQGPQFIFQYYREEENGRGNFPPRFSGLQFPNYSSELNVNALELDDSALYLCASSPRGNGQYFGPGTRLTVT.

In the case of this clonotype: At one end the junction does not follow the germline gene, possibly because of a read error. The V call is TRBV7-7, the J call TRBJ2-1, with 7 bases identical to TRBD2. This CDR3 is 17 amino acids long. Germline assignment: CDR1 SSHAT and CDR2 FNYEAQ (reference sequence). DNA of the CDR3: TGTGCTAGCAGCTTAGCGCTGGCGGGAGCCCCTAGTAATGAGCAGTTCTTC. Its translation is CASSLALAGAPSNEQFF.

The chain carries TRBV7-8 and TRBJ2-1; perhaps TRBD2 as D (6 bases). This CDR3 is 15 amino acids long. Trimming pared 2 bases from V and 15 bases from J, leaving 23 bases between. Germline V gene lookup returns CDR1 SGHVS and CDR2 FQNEAQ. The CDR3 DNA is TGTGCCAGCAGCTTAAGGAGGGTTGCCCTCGATGAACTGTTCTTC. Residues: CASSLRRVALDELFF.

V is TRBV29-1 and J is TRBJ2-5, with 10 bases lining up with TRBD2. Per the germline V gene, CDR1 is SQVTM and CDR2 is ANQGSEA. CDR3 size: 18 residues. The junction had 21 bases not matched to a gene; V was cut back by 6 bases and J by 5 bases. Here the CDR3 DNA reads TGCAGCGTCGAGTCGGTGACGGAAGGACTAGCGGTCCGGGAGACCCAGTACTTC. Its protein is CSVESVTEGLAVRETQYF.

This clonotype occurred a few times. Possible read error: a much larger clone is one base away. The J gene is TRBJ2-7, the V gene TRBV6-2 or TRBV6-3; the D gene is possibly TRBD1 (6 bases). Trimming took off 2 bases at V and 5 bases at J, with 16 bases between the two ends. Germline CDR1 reads MNHEY; CDR2 reads SVGEGT. The CDR3 is 15 amino acids. CDR3 region: CASSYHRQVANEQYF. CDR3 nucleotide sequence: TGTGCCAGCAGTTACCACCGACAGGTAGCCAACGAGCAGTACTTC.

A word on this clonotype: It is likely a read error, because the conserved phenylalanine at the end of the CDR3 is missing. The chain has TRBV28 and TRBJ1-6, with D hard to call. Germline V gene sequence: CDR1 MDHEN, CDR2 SYDVKM. The length of the CDR3 is 12 residues. The CDR3, as DNA: TGTGCCAGGAGTTTCCAGGACTCACCCCTCCACCTT. This codes for CARSFQDSPLHL.

About this clonotype: This clone may be a read error of a much larger clone one base away. The rearrangement joins TRBV5-1 to TRBJ2-5; 11 bases fit TRBD2. The ends lost 4 bases at V and 3 bases at J; junction bases unmatched: 8. The CDR3 runs 16 residues. Germline V gene data show CDR1 as SGHRS and CDR2 as YFSETQ. CDR3 sequence reads: CASSRELAGAEETQYF. CDR3 coding DNA: TGCGCCAGCAGCCGGGAACTAGCGGGAGCTGAAGAGACCCAGTACTTC.

Worth noting for this clonotype: Since the CDR3 does not end with the conserved phenylalanine or tryptophan, this likely comes from a read error. The rearrangement uses TRBV28 and TRBJ1-6; the match to TRBD1 covers 7 bases. Losses at the gene ends were 6 bases for V and 6 bases for J; bases not matched to a gene: 2. The CDR3 sequence is 13 residues long. Germline CDR1 is MDHEN and CDR2 is SYDVKM. The CDR3 protein is CASRGDSNSPLHL. CDR3 coding DNA: TGTGCCAGCAGAGGGGACAGTAATTCACCCCTCCACTTA.